Below are 30 T cell receptor beta chains sequenced from a single sample in a study of blood T cell repertoires in COVID-19. Profiled with immunoSEQ multiplex PCR; TCRdb holds only in-frame clones, not every one. The sample consists of approximately 470,000 clones, approximately 85% of them appearing once. The sequenced material came from peripheral blood. The origin of the receptors is a human donor in a cohort sampled during active COVID-19.

The gene calls are TRBV18 and TRBJ1-5; tentatively, D is TRBD1 (6 bases). The V gene lost 6 bases and the J gene lost 7 bases, with 13 bases spanning the gap. From germline, CDR1 is KGHSH and CDR2 LQKENI. The CDR3 consists of 13 residues. The CDR3 nucleotides are TGTGCCAGCTCCGAGACAGGAAGGCAGCCCCAGCATTTT. Its protein is CASSETGRQPQHF.

V usage is TRBV19 and J usage is TRBJ2-7, with 11 nucleotides matching TRBD2. This CDR3 spans 17 amino acids. V shed 1 base, J shed 2 bases, and the junction held 7 bases outside the gene matches. From germline, CDR1 is LNHDA and CDR2 SQIVND (reference sequence). The CDR3 DNA reads as TGTGCCAGTAGTATAGGGGCTAGCGGGAGGTATCCCTACGAGCAGTACTTC. Translation: CASSIGASGRYPYEQYF.

V usage is TRBV11-3 and J usage is TRBJ2-3, with D perhaps TRBD2 (5 bases). Germline V gene lookup returns CDR1 SGHNT and CDR2 YENEEA. V shed 4 bases and J shed 0 bases, with 11 bases lying between them. The CDR3 consists of 15 residues. This CDR3 is CASSSRTGSTDTQYF. CDR3 sequence (DNA): TGTGCCAGCAGCTCTAGGACTGGAAGCACAGATACGCAGTATTTT.

A few counts support this clone. The CDR3 DNA reads TGTGCCAGCAGTGTCCGGGACAGGGGGCCTTCACCCCTCCACTTT. Its protein is CASSVRDRGPSPLHF. The V and J genes are TRBV6-2 or TRBV6-3 and TRBJ1-6; 12 bases fit TRBD1. Trimming took 5 bases from V and 9 from J; bases not matched to a gene: 5. The CDR3 is 15 residues long. CDR1 and CDR2 from the germline V gene are MNHEY and SVGEGT.

The chain employs TRBV28 and TRBJ1-3, with 12 bases that match TRBD1. Per the germline V gene, CDR1 is MDHEN and CDR2 is SYDVKM. V gave up 8 bases and J gave up 2 bases; unmatched junction bases: 7. The CDR3 spans 16 residues. This CDR3 is CASGGQGASAGNTIYF. CDR3 nucleotides: TGTGCCAGCGGGGGACAGGGGGCTAGCGCTGGAAACACCATATATTTT.

V usage is TRBV21-1 and J usage is TRBJ1-5; the D call TRBD1 from the table was never checked on the DNA. TRBV21-1 is flagged as a pseudogene. There are 17 residues in the CDR3. The DNA for the CDR3 is TGTGCCAGCAGCGCCACCCGGGACAAGAAAGGCAATCAGCCCCAGCATTTT. Translating gives CASSATRDKKGNQPQHF.

J is TRBJ2-1 and V is TRBV7-2, with 7 bases lining up with TRBD2. From germline, CDR1 is SGHTA and CDR2 FQGNSA. CDR3 length: 16 amino acids. The V and J ends lost 1 base and 4 bases, in that order; junction bases with no gene match: 7. In DNA, the CDR3 is TGTGCCAGCAGCTTAGGGGGACTAAGCGCGTACAATGAGCAGTTCTTC. This translates into CASSLGGLSAYNEQFF.

The chain combines TRBV19 with TRBJ2-1, with 7 bases that match TRBD2. There are 18 residues in the CDR3. J gave up 0 bases and V 0 bases, and 8 bases lay outside the gene matches. Germline V gene lookup returns CDR1 LNHDA and CDR2 SQIVND (reference sequence). DNA for the CDR3: TGTGCCAGTAGTATAGAGATGGCTAGCGGAGGCTCCTACAATGAGCAGTTCTTC. As protein: CASSIEMASGGSYNEQFF.

V gene TRBV28 combines with J gene TRBJ1-2; the D gene is possibly TRBD1 (5 bases). Trimming removed 2 bases from V and 10 bases from J, with 8 bases in between. Germline values: CDR1 MDHEN, CDR2 SYDVKM. The CDR3 length is 11 residues. The CDR3 DNA reads TGTGCCAGCAGTTTAGACAGTGACTACACCTTC. Translated, it gives CASSLDSDYTF.

The chain joins TRBV9 to TRBJ1-4; the match to TRBD1 covers 8 bases. The CDR3 totals 14 residues. Germline lookup yields CDR1 SGDLS and CDR2 YYNGEE. Losses at the gene ends were 1 base for V and 8 bases for J; bases not matched to a gene: 4. The CDR3 region has the DNA TGTGCCAGCAGCGTACAGGGGGCGTGGGAAAAACTGTTTTTT. Translated: CASSVQGAWEKLFF. Complete variable domain (other parts from reference TRBV9 and TRBJ1-4): DSGVTQTPKHLITATGQRVTLRCSPRSGDLSVYWYQQSLDQGLQFLIQYYNGEERAKGNILERFSAQQFPDLHSELNLSSLELGDSALYFCASSVQGAWEKLFFGSGTQLSVL.

The chain combines TRBV19 with TRBJ1-5; 7 bases fit TRBD1. The V and J ends lost 11 bases and 4 bases, in that order; junction bases with no gene match: 11. Germline V gene sequence: CDR1 LNHDA, CDR2 SQIVND (reference sequence). CDR3 length equals 14 residues. The CDR3 region is CASDATGYNQPQHF. In nucleotides, the CDR3 is TGTGCCTCCGATGCGACAGGGTATAATCAGCCCCAGCATTTT.

The V gene is TRBV7-2, the J gene TRBJ1-2; D gene ambiguous. This CDR3 is built from 15 residues. Looked up from germline, CDR1 is SGHTA and CDR2 is FQGNSA. Trimming removed 2 bases from V and 0 bases from J, with 10 bases in between. CDR3 loop: CASSLYPGANYGYTF. CDR3 DNA: TGTGCCAGCAGCTTATATCCAGGTGCTAACTATGGCTACACCTTC.

The chain has TRBV19 and TRBJ2-1; possibly TRBD1 for D (7 bases). Germline V gene data show CDR1 as LNHDA and CDR2 as SQIVND (reference sequence). Between the trimmed V and J ends, which lost 4 bases and 8 bases, there was a span of 15 bases. CDR3 size: 14 residues. The CDR3 DNA reads as TGTGCCAGTAGTACCCTTCAGGGGGGCGATGAGCAGTTCTTC. Its protein product is CASSTLQGGDEQFF.

Note on this clone: Germline and junction disagree at one end, which may indicate a read error. This chain connects TRBV4-1 to TRBJ1-2; 8 bases agree with TRBD1. The CDR3 has 14 residues. Germline lookup yields CDR1 MGHRA and CDR2 YSYEKL. CDR3 region: CASSEDRGATGYTF. CDR3 coding DNA: TGCGCCAGCAGCGAAGACAGGGGAGCTACTGGCTACACCTTC.

The rearrangement joins TRBV7-2 to TRBJ2-7; 8 nucleotides align to TRBD1. The CDR3 runs 14 residues. CDR1 SGHTA and CDR2 FQGNSA come from the germline V gene. The V gene end was trimmed by 6 bases and the J gene end by 6 bases; junction bases not matched to a gene: 10. The CDR3 DNA sequence: TGTGCCAGCAGACAAAGCGCAGGGGGCGGCGAGCAGTACTTC. Protein product: CASRQSAGGGEQYF.

This clone appeared once. This chain links TRBV4-3 with TRBJ2-5, with D possibly matching TRBD2 (5 bases). CDR1 is LGHNA, CDR2 YSLEER, per germline. Trimming cost V 4 bases and J 4 bases, with 16 bases left between them. The CDR3 runs to 15 residues. CDR3 amino acids: CASSLISGAAETQYF. CDR3 in DNA: TGCGCCAGCAGCCTAATCTCAGGAGCGGCAGAGACCCAGTACTTC.

J is TRBJ1-2 and V is TRBV28; perhaps TRBD1 as D (5 bases). This CDR3 is 13 amino acids long. Per germline, CDR1 MDHEN and CDR2 SYDVKM. The V end was cut by 10 bases, the J end by 4 bases, with 16 bases between. CDR3 nucleotides: TGTGCCACCCCCTCCCCCGACAGCTATGGCTACACCTTC. Its translation: CATPSPDSYGYTF.

This sequence joins TRBV7-3 and TRBJ2-1; D perhaps matches TRBD2 (6 bases). The germline V and J ends were trimmed by 4 bases and 2 bases, with 12 bases remaining between them. CDR1 and CDR2 from the germline V gene are SGHTA and FQGTGA. The length of the CDR3 is 15 residues. The DNA for the CDR3 is TGTGCCAGCAGCTACGAGGGAGGAGCCTACAATGAGCAGTTCTTC. It yields the protein CASSYEGGAYNEQFF.

V and J are TRBV9 and TRBJ2-3, with a possible D match to TRBD2 (5 bases). The V gene's germline CDR1 is SGDLS and CDR2 YYNGEE. This CDR3 contains 16 residues. Trimming cost V 4 bases and J 1 base, with 16 bases left between them. The CDR3 loop reads CASSSRGSQGTDTQYF. CDR3 DNA: TGTGCCAGCAGCTCCCGGGGTAGCCAGGGCACAGATACGCAGTATTTT. The entire variable domain, with the rest obtained from reference TRBV9 and TRBJ2-3, is as follows: DSGVTQTPKHLITATGQRVTLRCSPRSGDLSVYWYQQSLDQGLQFLIQYYNGEERAKGNILERFSAQQFPDLHSELNLSSLELGDSALYFCASSSRGSQGTDTQYFGPGTRLTVL.

This chain uses TRBV27 with TRBJ1-4, with D perhaps TRBD1 (5 bases). The V end lost 4 bases, the J end lost 8 bases, and 8 bases lay between the germline ends. This CDR3 comprises 12 residues. Germline V lookup: CDR1 MNHEY, CDR2 SMNVEV (reference sequence). CDR3 protein: CASSWNREKLFF. In nucleotides, the CDR3 is TGTGCCAGCAGTTGGAACAGGGAAAAACTGTTTTTT.

The V and J genes are TRBV5-5 and TRBJ1-5; D might be TRBD1 (6 bases). V lost 0 bases to trimming and J lost 9 bases, with 13 bases between them. The CDR3 is 14 amino acids. Germline-derived CDR1 and CDR2 are SGHKS and YYEKEE (reference sequence). CDR3 sequence: CASSLEDRGGPQHF. The CDR3 nucleotides are TGTGCCAGCAGCTTGGAAGACAGAGGGGGGCCCCAGCATTTT. The entire variable domain, with the rest obtained from reference TRBV5-5 and TRBJ1-5, is as follows: DAGVTQSPTHLIKTRGQQVTLRCSPISGHKSVSWYQQVLGQGPQFIFQYYEKEERGRGNFPDRFSARQFPNYSSELNVNALLLGDSALYLCASSLEDRGGPQHFGDGTRLSIL.

The chain recombines TRBV7-3 with TRBJ2-1; the match to TRBD2 covers 8 bases. V gave up 1 base and J gave up 5 bases; unmatched junction bases: 1. The CDR3 is made up of 14 amino acids. The germline V gene encodes CDR1 SGHTA and CDR2 FQGTGA. The CDR3, as DNA: TGTGCCAGCAGCTTAAGCGGGAGGAACAATGAGCAGTTCTTC. This sequence encodes CASSLSGRNNEQFF.

The chain links TRBV2 to TRBJ2-3; possibly TRBD2 for D (5 bases). The germline CDR1 and CDR2 sequences are SNHLY and FYNNEI. The CDR3 runs to 12 residues. Trimming pared 6 bases from V and 5 bases from J, leaving 9 bases between. The CDR3 bases are TGTGCCAGCAGCACCAGCGGAGATACGCAGTATTTT. Translated: CASSTSGDTQYF.

The rearrangement joins TRBV2 to TRBJ2-3; D possibly corresponds to TRBD2 (6 bases). This CDR3 contains 16 residues. Germline V gene lookup returns CDR1 SNHLY and CDR2 FYNNEI. V lost 6 bases and J 4 bases, leaving 20 bases between the germline ends. The CDR3 loop is CASSSDTGTSSDTQYF. The CDR3 bases are TGTGCCAGCAGCTCAGATACCGGGACTTCCTCAGATACGCAGTATTTT.

The rearrangement joins TRBV30 to TRBJ1-5, with D possibly matching TRBD1 (5 bases). The CDR3 is made up of 15 amino acids. The ends were cut back, 1 base at V and 2 bases at J, with 12 bases in the middle. CDR1 and CDR2 (germline): GTSNPN, SVGIG (reference sequence). CDR3 residues: CAWSEGQARNQPQHF. The CDR3 bases are TGTGCCTGGAGTGAAGGACAAGCACGCAATCAGCCCCAGCATTTT.

This CDR3 is CASSYSAGGLGYTF. Here the CDR3 DNA reads TGTGCCAGCAGTTACTCGGCAGGGGGCTTAGGCTACACCTTC. V and J are TRBV6-5 and TRBJ1-2; 8 nucleotides line up with TRBD1. There are 14 residues in the CDR3. V was clipped by 0 bases and J by 8 bases; unmatched bases: 5. Per the germline V gene, CDR1 is MNHEY and CDR2 is SVGAGI.

The gene calls are TRBV5-8 and TRBJ1-5; D perhaps matches TRBD1 (5 bases). V was shortened by 4 bases and J by 0 bases, with 11 bases between the two germline ends. The CDR3 consists of 15 residues. Germline assignment: CDR1 SGHTS and CDR2 YDEGEE. The CDR3 region is CASSGRQYSNQPQHF. CDR3 nucleotides: TGTGCCAGCAGCGGAAGACAGTATAGCAATCAGCCCCAGCATTTT.

The genes are TRBV25-1 and TRBJ2-3, with D hard to call. CDR3 length: 11 amino acids. The germline CDR1 and CDR2 sequences are MGHDK and SYGVNS. Between the trimmed V and J ends, which lost 3 bases and 7 bases, there was a span of 5 bases. This CDR3 reads CASSDLNTQYF. The CDR3 DNA follows: TGTGCCAGCAGTGATCTAAATACGCAGTATTTT.

The sample holds one count of this clone. The chain employs TRBV9 and TRBJ2-7; D is possibly TRBD1 (5 bases). Trimming removed 7 bases from V and 0 bases from J, with 11 bases in between. The CDR3 sequence is 13 residues long. Germline CDR1 is SGDLS and CDR2 is YYNGEE. CDR3 sequence (DNA): TGTGCCAGCGCCGACAGCAACTCCTACGAGCAGTACTTC. This translates into CASADSNSYEQYF.

This clone was detected only a few times. The chain carries TRBV4-2 and TRBJ1-5, with 9 bases that match TRBD1. With 0 bases clipped from V and 6 bases from J, the junction kept 3 bases outside the gene matches. The CDR3 extends over 15 amino acids. Germline V gives CDR1 LGHNA, CDR2 YNFKEQ. The CDR3 DNA follows: TGTGCCAGCAGCCAAGAGGGACAGGGAACTCAGCCCCAGCATTTT. Translation: CASSQEGQGTQPQHF.